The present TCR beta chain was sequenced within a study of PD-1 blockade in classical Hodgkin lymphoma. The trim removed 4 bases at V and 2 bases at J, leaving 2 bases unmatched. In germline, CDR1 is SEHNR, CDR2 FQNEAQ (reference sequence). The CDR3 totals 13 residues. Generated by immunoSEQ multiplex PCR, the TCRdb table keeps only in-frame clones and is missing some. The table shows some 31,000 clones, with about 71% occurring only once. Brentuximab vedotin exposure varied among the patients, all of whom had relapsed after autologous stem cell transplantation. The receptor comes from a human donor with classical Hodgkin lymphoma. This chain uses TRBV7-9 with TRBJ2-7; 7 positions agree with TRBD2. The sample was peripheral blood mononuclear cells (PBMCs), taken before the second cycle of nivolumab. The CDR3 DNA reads TGTGCCAGCAGCTCGGGGGGAGCCTACGAGCAGTACTTC. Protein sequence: CASSSGGAYEQYF.